One T cell receptor (beta chain) is described in this entry. What it recognizes is unknown. Across several immunoSEQ plates, the genomic DNA of each subset was split evenly. Each replicate PCR on the sorted subsets used approximately 180 ng DNA (around 31,000 T cell genomes). Generated by immunoSEQ multiplex PCR, the TCRdb table keeps only in-frame clones and is missing some. The top ten hold approximately 0.06% of the sample, which has under 650,000 clones, roughly 95% seen once. This sample stems from a study of shared clonotypes between healthy human individuals. General study points: Relative to their counterparts shared across all four donors, non-shared clonotypes exhibited diminished generation probabilities.

Germline CDR1 reads MDHEN; CDR2 reads SYDVKM. CDR3 length: 14 residues. Trimming took off 6 bases at V and 5 bases at J, with 14 bases between the two ends. The TCR was taken from a woman aged 25 to 39 in good health. The chain links TRBV28 to TRBJ1-5; possible D gene TRBD1, 6 bases. The sequenced sample consisted of naive CD4+ T cells sorted from blood. Subset noted: CD45RA+ positively selected. The CDR3 loop reads CASSPGEYYQPQHF. The CDR3 region has the DNA TGTGCCAGCAGCCCAGGGGAATATTATCAGCCCCAGCATTTT.